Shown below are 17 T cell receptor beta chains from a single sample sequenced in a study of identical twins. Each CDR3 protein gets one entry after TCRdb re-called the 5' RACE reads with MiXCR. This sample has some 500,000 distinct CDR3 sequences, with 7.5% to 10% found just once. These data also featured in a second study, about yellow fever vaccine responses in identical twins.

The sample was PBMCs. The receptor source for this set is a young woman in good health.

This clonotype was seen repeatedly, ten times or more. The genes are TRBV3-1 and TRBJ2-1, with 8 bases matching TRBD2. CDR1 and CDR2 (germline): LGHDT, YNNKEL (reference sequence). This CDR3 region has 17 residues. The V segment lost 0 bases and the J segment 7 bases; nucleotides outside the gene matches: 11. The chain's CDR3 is CASSQDISREVGNEQFF. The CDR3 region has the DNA TGTGCCAGCAGCCAAGATATCTCGCGGGAGGTAGGAAATGAGCAGTTCTTC.

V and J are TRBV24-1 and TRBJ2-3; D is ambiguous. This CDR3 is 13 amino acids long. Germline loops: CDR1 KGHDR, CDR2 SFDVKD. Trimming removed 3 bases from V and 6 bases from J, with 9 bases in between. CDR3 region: CATSDTREDTQYF. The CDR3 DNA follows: TGTGCCACCAGTGATACCCGTGAGGATACGCAGTATTTT.

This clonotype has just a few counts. The CDR3 sequence is CASSPTTSNEQFF. DNA for the CDR3: TGTGCCAGCAGCCCTACTACTAGCAATGAGCAGTTCTTC. The chain uses TRBV11-2 and TRBJ2-1; maybe TRBD2 (5 bases). V was cut by 5 bases and J by 6 bases, with 11 bases left in between. Germline loops: CDR1 SGHAT, CDR2 FQNNGV. This CDR3 region has 13 residues.

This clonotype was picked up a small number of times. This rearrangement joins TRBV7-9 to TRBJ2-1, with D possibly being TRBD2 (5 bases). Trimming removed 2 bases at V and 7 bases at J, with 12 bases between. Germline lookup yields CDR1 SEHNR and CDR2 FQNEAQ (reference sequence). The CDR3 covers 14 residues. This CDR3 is CASSLRAEGNEQFF. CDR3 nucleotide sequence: TGTGCCAGCAGCTTAAGGGCAGAGGGTAATGAGCAGTTCTTC.

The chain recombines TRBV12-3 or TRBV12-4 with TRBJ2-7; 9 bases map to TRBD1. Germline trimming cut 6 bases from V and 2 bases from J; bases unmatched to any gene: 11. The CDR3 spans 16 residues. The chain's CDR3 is CASSLRGGTGTYEQYF. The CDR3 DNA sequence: TGTGCCAGCAGCCTAAGGGGCGGGACAGGGACCTACGAGCAGTACTTC.

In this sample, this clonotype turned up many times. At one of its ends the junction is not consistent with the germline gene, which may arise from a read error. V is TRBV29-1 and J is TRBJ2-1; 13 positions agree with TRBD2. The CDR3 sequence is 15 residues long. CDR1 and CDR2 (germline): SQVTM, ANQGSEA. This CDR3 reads CSVEGLAGAYNEQFF. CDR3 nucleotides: TGCAGCGTAGAAGGACTAGCGGGAGCCTACAATGAGCAGTTCTTC.

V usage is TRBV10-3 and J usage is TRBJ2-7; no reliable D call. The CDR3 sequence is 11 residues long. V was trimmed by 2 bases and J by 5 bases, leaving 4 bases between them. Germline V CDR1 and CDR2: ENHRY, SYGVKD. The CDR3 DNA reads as TGTGCCATCAGTGAGATGGACGAGCAGTACTTC. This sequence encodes CAISEMDEQYF.

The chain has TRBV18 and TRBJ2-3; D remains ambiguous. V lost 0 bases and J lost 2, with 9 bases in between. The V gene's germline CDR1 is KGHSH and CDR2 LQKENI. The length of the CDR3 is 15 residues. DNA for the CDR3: TGTGCCAGCTCACCACCGATGGACGCCACAGATACGCAGTATTTT. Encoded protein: CASSPPMDATDTQYF.

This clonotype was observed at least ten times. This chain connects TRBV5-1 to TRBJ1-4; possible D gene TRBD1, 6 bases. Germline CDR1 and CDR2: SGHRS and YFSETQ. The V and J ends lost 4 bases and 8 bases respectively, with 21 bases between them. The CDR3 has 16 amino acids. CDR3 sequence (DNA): TGCGCCAGCAGCGGAACTTCAGGGGCTCGGGGGGAAAAACTGTTTTTT. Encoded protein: CASSGTSGARGEKLFF.

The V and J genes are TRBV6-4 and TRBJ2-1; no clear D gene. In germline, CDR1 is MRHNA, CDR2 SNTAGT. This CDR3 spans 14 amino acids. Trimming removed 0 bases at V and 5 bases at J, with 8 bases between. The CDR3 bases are TGTGCCAGCAGTGACTCGGGTGAACACAATGAGCAGTTCTTC. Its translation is CASSDSGEHNEQFF.

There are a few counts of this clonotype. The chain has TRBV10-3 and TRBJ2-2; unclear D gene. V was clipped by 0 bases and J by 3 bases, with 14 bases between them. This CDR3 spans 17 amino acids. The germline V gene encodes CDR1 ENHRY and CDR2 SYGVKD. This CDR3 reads CAISESKVKEYTGELFF. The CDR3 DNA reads TGTGCCATCAGTGAGTCGAAAGTTAAGGAGTACACCGGGGAGCTGTTTTTT.

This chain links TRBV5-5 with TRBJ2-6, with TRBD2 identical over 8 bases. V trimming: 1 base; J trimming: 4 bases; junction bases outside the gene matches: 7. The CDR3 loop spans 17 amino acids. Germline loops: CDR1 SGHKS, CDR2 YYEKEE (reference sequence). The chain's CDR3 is CASSLIRGGLGANVLTF. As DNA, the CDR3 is TGTGCCAGCAGCTTGATTCGGGGGGGCCTCGGGGCCAACGTCCTGACTTTC.

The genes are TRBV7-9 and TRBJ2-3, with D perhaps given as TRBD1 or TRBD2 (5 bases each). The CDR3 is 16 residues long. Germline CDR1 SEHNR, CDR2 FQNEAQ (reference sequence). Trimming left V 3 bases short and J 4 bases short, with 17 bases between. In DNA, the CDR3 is TGTGCCAGCAGCTTCCTAGGAATGGGGGAAGCAGATACGCAGTATTTT. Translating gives CASSFLGMGEADTQYF.

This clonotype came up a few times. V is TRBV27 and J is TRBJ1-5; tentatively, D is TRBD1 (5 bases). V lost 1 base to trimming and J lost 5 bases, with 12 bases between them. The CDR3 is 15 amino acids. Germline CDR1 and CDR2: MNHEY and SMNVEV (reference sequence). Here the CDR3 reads CASSLYRPTDQPQHF. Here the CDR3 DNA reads TGTGCCAGCAGTTTATATAGGCCGACAGATCAGCCCCAGCATTTT.

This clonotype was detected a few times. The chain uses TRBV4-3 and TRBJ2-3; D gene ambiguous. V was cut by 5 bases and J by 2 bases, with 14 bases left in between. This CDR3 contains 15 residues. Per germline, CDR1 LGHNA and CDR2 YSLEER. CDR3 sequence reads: CASSETEIHTDTQYF. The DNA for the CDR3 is TGCGCCAGCAGCGAGACGGAAATCCACACAGATACGCAGTATTTT.

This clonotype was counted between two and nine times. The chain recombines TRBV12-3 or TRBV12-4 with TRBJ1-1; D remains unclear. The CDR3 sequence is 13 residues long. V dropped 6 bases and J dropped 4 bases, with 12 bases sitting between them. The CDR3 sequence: CASSRRSGTEAFF. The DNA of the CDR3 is TGTGCCAGCAGCCGACGGTCGGGCACTGAAGCTTTCTTT.

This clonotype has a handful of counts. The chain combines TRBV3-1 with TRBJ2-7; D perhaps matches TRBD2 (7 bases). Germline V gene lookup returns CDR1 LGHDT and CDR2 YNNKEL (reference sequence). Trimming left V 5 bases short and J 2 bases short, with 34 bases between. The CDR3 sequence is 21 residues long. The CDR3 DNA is TGTGCCAGCAGCTCCTATATAAGAACAGGGACTAACCATCCCAAGACCTACGAGCAGTACTTC. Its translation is CASSSYIRTGTNHPKTYEQYF.